This T cell receptor (beta chain) was documented in a study of CD8+ T cells in alopecia areata. This clone was seen a handful of times. Sorting separated CD4+ and CD8+ T cells out of PBMCs. The authors extracted RNA and reverse transcribed it into cDNA as the sequencing template. TCRdb keeps only in-frame clones here, not all; method: immunoSEQ multiplex PCR. This table has about 69,000 clones, approximately 64% appearing once. The CDR3 has 15 amino acids. CDR1 and CDR2 from the germline V gene are SEHNR and FQNEAQ (reference sequence). V shed 6 bases and J shed 3 bases, with 14 bases lying between them.

This TCR derives from a human donor with alopecia areata. This material consisted of CD8+ T cells sorted from blood, taken at week 0. This chain joins TRBV7-9 and TRBJ2-2, with D tentatively TRBD2 (5 bases). CDR3 region: CASSVMLADTGELFF. In nucleotides, the CDR3 is TGTGCCAGCAGTGTAATGCTAGCAGACACCGGGGAGCTGTTTTTT.